Only one count was recorded for the clone carrying this TCR beta chain. Its antigen is still unknown. This record belongs to a study of T cell responses to AZD1222 COVID-19 vaccine. About the research overall: Second-dose groups at about 4 or about 12 weeks were pooled. Broader study findings: It should be noted that donors were predominantly white British and more often female, and clonal diversity was possibly underestimated. Within unmutated variant regions lay the reported targets of nearly half of spike-specific TCRs.

Here immunoSEQ multiplex PCR was the method, and the copy in TCRdb shows in-frame clones only, minus some. The sample includes roughly 130,000 clones, around 90% of them seen just once. From germline, CDR1 is LNHDA and CDR2 SQIVND (reference sequence). The V end lost 7 bases, the J end lost 5 bases, and 20 bases lay between the germline ends. The CDR3 totals 16 residues. This TCR derives from an adult in good health. This sequence joins TRBV19 and TRBJ1-4; possible D gene TRBD1, 5 bases. Material: peripheral blood, obtained on day 0 of AZD1222 vaccination. The CDR3 sequence is CASKEGLVQRNEKLFF. In DNA form, the CDR3 reads TGTGCCAGTAAGGAGGGGCTGGTTCAGCGAAATGAAAAACTGTTTTTT. Supplemented by reference TRBV19 and TRBJ1-4, the full variable domain reads DGGITQSPKYLFRKEGQNVTLSCEQNLNHDAMYWYRQDPGQGLRLIYYSQIVNDFQKGDIAEGYSVSREKKESFPLTVTSAQKNPTAFYLCASKEGLVQRNEKLFFGSGTQLSVL.